This entry lists 32 T cell receptor beta chains sequenced from one sample in a study of blood T cell repertoires in COVID-19. Clones were read by immunoSEQ multiplex PCR, and TCRdb kept only the in-frame ones, dropping some. In the table there are 150,000 to 200,000 clones, approximately 88% of which are singletons. Sequenced: peripheral blood. Receptors were obtained from a woman aged 80 or over with active or convalescent COVID-19.

The V and J genes are TRBV19 and TRBJ2-7; tentative D call: TRBD2 (5 bases). The germline V gene has CDR1 LNHDA and CDR2 SQIVND (reference sequence). This CDR3 spans 12 amino acids. The V end lost 7 bases, the J end lost 9 bases, and 16 bases lay between the germline ends. CDR3 sequence: CASNGGGRPQYF. The CDR3, as DNA: TGTGCCAGTAACGGCGGTGGGAGACCGCAGTACTTC.

The chain employs TRBV7-9 and TRBJ1-6, with 10 bases fitting TRBD1. After removal of 2 bases from V and 8 bases from J, the junction contained 6 bases not matched to a gene. The germline gives CDR1 SEHNR, CDR2 FQNEAQ (reference sequence). The CDR3 loop spans 16 amino acids. CDR3 in DNA: TGTGCCAGCAGCTTAAGGACAGGGGGTGGGGATTCACCCCTCCACTTT. Translating it yields CASSLRTGGGDSPLHF.

The V and J genes are TRBV7-9 and TRBJ2-2; 14 positions match TRBD2. Germline trimming cut 5 bases from V and 7 bases from J; bases unmatched to any gene: 9. The germline CDR1 and CDR2 sequences are SEHNR and FQNEAQ (reference sequence). The length of the CDR3 is 17 residues. The CDR3 bases are TGTGCCAGCAGCCTAAGGGGACTAGCGGGGGCCGGCGGGGAGCTGTTTTTT. The encoded protein is CASSLRGLAGAGGELFF. Combining the CDR3 with reference TRBV7-9 and TRBJ2-2 gives the whole variable domain DTGVSQNPRHKITKRGQNVTFRCDPISEHNRLYWYRQTLGQGPEFLTYFQNEAQLEKSRLLSDRFSAERPKGSFSTLEIQRTEQGDSAMYLCASSLRGLAGAGGELFFGEGSRLTVL.

This chain uses TRBV2 with TRBJ2-6; D gene uncertain. CDR3 length: 15 residues. Germline CDR1 is SNHLY and CDR2 is FYNNEI. Trimming took 6 bases from V and 1 from J, leaving 10 bases between them. CDR3 DNA: TGTGCCAGCAGCGAAACAGTATCTGGGGCCAACGTCCTGACTTTC. Its protein product is CASSETVSGANVLTF.

V gene TRBV7-2 combines with J gene TRBJ1-1; D is undetermined. V gave up 1 base and J gave up 0 bases, with 3 bases separating them. The CDR3 loop spans 13 amino acids. Per the germline V gene, CDR1 is SGHTA and CDR2 is FQGNSA. The DNA for the CDR3 is TGTGCCAGCAGCTTAGACTTGAACACTGAAGCTTTCTTT. Residues: CASSLDLNTEAFF.

A note on this clone: The same CDR3 can be traced to other DNA sequences in this sample. The V gene is TRBV6-5, the J gene TRBJ1-1; no reliable D call. CDR1 is MNHEY, CDR2 SVGAGI, per germline. The germline V and J ends were trimmed by 0 bases and 0 bases, with 8 bases remaining between them. CDR3 length: 15 amino acids. This CDR3 reads CASSYSTGMNTEAFF. Here the CDR3 DNA reads TGTGCCAGCAGTTACTCAACGGGAATGAACACTGAAGCTTTCTTT.

J is TRBJ1-1 and V is TRBV4-3; D is undetermined. Per germline, CDR1 LGHNA and CDR2 YSLEER. This CDR3 has 16 residues. Trimming shortened V by 3 bases and J by 0 bases, and 14 bases separated the two germline ends. The CDR3 sequence is CASSQDSLGLNTEAFF. CDR3 nucleotides: TGCGCCAGCAGCCAGGACTCCCTCGGGCTGAACACTGAAGCTTTCTTT.

The gene calls are TRBV9 and TRBJ2-3; TRBD1 matches at 7 bases. Germline V gene lookup returns CDR1 SGDLS and CDR2 YYNGEE. Unmatched junction bases numbered 5, after V lost 0 bases and J lost 1 base. The CDR3 spans 16 residues. The CDR3 protein is CASSVAGTAGTDTQYF. The DNA for the CDR3 is TGTGCCAGCAGCGTAGCTGGGACAGCCGGCACAGATACGCAGTATTTT. Looking up the rest from reference TRBV9 and TRBJ2-3 gives the full variable domain: DSGVTQTPKHLITATGQRVTLRCSPRSGDLSVYWYQQSLDQGLQFLIQYYNGEERAKGNILERFSAQQFPDLHSELNLSSLELGDSALYFCASSVAGTAGTDTQYFGPGTRLTVL.

This clone has just one count. The rearrangement links TRBV15 to TRBJ2-3, with D possibly being TRBD1 (6 bases). This CDR3 spans 17 amino acids. In germline, CDR1 is LNHNV, CDR2 YYDKDF (reference sequence). V was cut by 0 bases and J by 0 bases, with 13 bases left in between. DNA of the CDR3: TGTGCCACCAGCAGAGATTACGGACAGACTAGCACAGATACGCAGTATTTT. Translated: CATSRDYGQTSTDTQYF.

This chain links TRBV5-5 with TRBJ1-1; TRBD1 agrees at 10 bases. Germline V lookup: CDR1 SGHKS, CDR2 YYEKEE (reference sequence). Unmatched junction bases numbered 17, after V lost 4 bases and J lost 2 bases. This CDR3 comprises 19 residues. The CDR3: CASSRTALGQGVVNTEAFF. In DNA form, the CDR3 reads TGTGCCAGCAGCCGGACTGCGTTAGGACAGGGGGTGGTAAACACTGAAGCTTTCTTT.

This chain joins TRBV4-3 and TRBJ1-1, with TRBD1 as a possible D gene (5 bases). The CDR3 consists of 14 residues. Germline V CDR1 and CDR2: LGHNA, YSLEER. Trimming pared 0 bases from V and 3 bases from J, leaving 8 bases between. The CDR3 protein is CASSQDRADTEAFF. The DNA for the CDR3 is TGCGCCAGCAGCCAAGACAGGGCCGACACTGAAGCTTTCTTT.

The CDR3 DNA reads as TGCGCCAGCAGCCAGGAAGACAGGGGTAGGACAGATACGCAGTATTTT. Translation: CASSQEDRGRTDTQYF. The chain uses TRBV4-3 and TRBJ2-3; 8 nucleotides line up with TRBD1. The ends lost 3 bases at V and 3 bases at J; junction bases unmatched: 8. CDR3 length: 16 residues. Germline CDR1 LGHNA, CDR2 YSLEER.

V and J are TRBV27 and TRBJ1-4; TRBD1 matches at 9 bases. Unmatched junction bases numbered 7, after V lost 6 bases and J lost 8 bases. CDR3 length: 14 amino acids. Germline V gene sequence: CDR1 MNHEY, CDR2 SMNVEV (reference sequence). For the CDR3, the DNA is TGTGCCAGCAGGAACACAGGGGGCGAGGAAAAACTGTTTTTT. Its protein product is CASRNTGGEEKLFF.

This rearrangement joins TRBV29-1 to TRBJ1-1; unclear D gene. This CDR3 has 12 residues. Germline CDR1 SQVTM, CDR2 ANQGSEA. Trimming stripped 2 bases from V and 4 bases from J, with 8 bases between. CDR3 DNA: TGCAGCGTTGAACCGTCGGGCACTGAAGCTTTCTTT. As protein: CSVEPSGTEAFF.

This clone was counted a single time. The rearrangement joins TRBV2 to TRBJ1-5, with 7 bases that match TRBD1. CDR1 and CDR2 from the germline V gene are SNHLY and FYNNEI. The CDR3 has 14 amino acids. V lost 7 bases and J lost 4; bases outside the gene matches: 7. The CDR3 here is CASTRQGSNQPQHF. CDR3 sequence (DNA): TGTGCCAGCACGAGACAGGGCTCGAATCAGCCCCAGCATTTT.

The chain is built from TRBV27 and TRBJ1-1; 9 nucleotides agree with TRBD1. The germline V gene has CDR1 MNHEY and CDR2 SMNVEV (reference sequence). This CDR3 is 16 amino acids long. J lost 0 bases, V lost 5 bases, and 7 bases had no gene match. The CDR3 bases are TGTGCCAGCAGTCGAGACAGGGGGGTTTTGAACACTGAAGCTTTCTTT. Encoded protein: CASSRDRGVLNTEAFF.

The sample holds a few counts of this clone. V is TRBV5-1 and J is TRBJ2-7; D uncertain. Trimming left V 1 base short and J 6 bases short, with 17 bases between. CDR3 length: 15 amino acids. Germline V gene sequence: CDR1 SGHRS, CDR2 YFSETQ. This CDR3 reads CASSLSSGAIGEQYF. The CDR3 DNA is TGCGCCAGCAGCTTGAGTAGTGGTGCCATTGGCGAGCAGTACTTC. The whole variable domain, remainder taken from reference TRBV5-1 and TRBJ2-7, is KAGVTQTPRYLIKTRGQQVTLSCSPISGHRSVSWYQQTPGQGLQFLFEYFSETQRNKGNFPGRFSGRQFSNSRSEMNVSTLELGDSALYLCASSLSSGAIGEQYFGPGTRLTVT.

The V gene is TRBV4-1, the J gene TRBJ1-2; D is unresolved. The CDR3 runs to 16 residues. V was cut by 3 bases and J by 4 bases, with 18 bases left in between. From germline, CDR1 is MGHRA and CDR2 YSYEKL. CDR3 amino acids: CASSQPGMGLPYGYTF. The CDR3 DNA reads as TGCGCCAGCAGCCAGCCTGGTATGGGCCTCCCCTATGGCTACACCTTC.

The V call is TRBV5-4, the J call TRBJ1-1; D is unresolved. CDR1 is SGHNT, CDR2 YYREEE, per germline (reference sequence). V lost 0 bases and J 8 bases, leaving 11 bases between the germline ends. The CDR3 spans 13 residues. The chain's CDR3 is CASSLAKRNEAFF. In DNA, the CDR3 is TGTGCCAGCAGCTTGGCCAAGAGGAACGAAGCTTTCTTT.

This sequence joins TRBV4-1 and TRBJ2-3; TRBD2 matches at 10 bases. This CDR3 region has 16 residues. V dropped 1 base and J dropped 5; count of bases not matched to a gene: 6. In germline, CDR1 is MGHRA, CDR2 YSYEKL. CDR3 loop: CASSQGAGGRGDTQYF. CDR3 DNA: TGCGCCAGCAGCCAAGGAGCGGGGGGGCGGGGAGATACGCAGTATTTT.

This chain joins TRBV6-5 and TRBJ1-1; TRBD1 aligns across 8 bases. The CDR3 contains 14 residues. CDR1 is MNHEY and CDR2 is SVGAGI in the germline V gene. Trimming cost V 7 bases and J 5 bases; bases outside gene matches: 9. The CDR3, as DNA: TGTGCCAGCACCAGGGGGCAGGGGGAGACTGAAGCTTTCTTT. This gives the protein CASTRGQGETEAFF.

The rearrangement links TRBV5-1 to TRBJ1-3; TRBD1 is a possible D gene (6 bases). V was clipped by 3 bases and J by 4 bases, with 14 bases between them. The CDR3 runs 15 residues. Germline V gene data show CDR1 as SGHRS and CDR2 as YFSETQ. CDR3 nucleotide sequence: TGCGCCAGCAGCTGGGGGCAGGGGCAAGGAAACACCATATATTTT. It encodes CASSWGQGQGNTIYF.

The chain joins TRBV6-2 or TRBV6-3 to TRBJ2-3, with TRBD2 identical over 14 bases. Per germline, CDR1 MNHEY and CDR2 SVGEGT. The CDR3 covers 19 residues. V lost 4 bases to trimming and J lost 0 bases; unmatched junction nucleotides: 9. CDR3 sequence reads: CASSSGLAGDLLSTDTQYF. CDR3 sequence (DNA): TGTGCCAGCAGTTCGGGACTAGCGGGGGACCTCCTAAGCACAGATACGCAGTATTTT.

The CDR3 spells CASSLRAGWGYTF. The CDR3 nucleotides read TGTGCCAGCAGCTTAAGGGCAGGGTGGGGCTACACCTTC. The chain recombines TRBV7-8 with TRBJ1-2; D might be TRBD1 (5 bases). Trimming cost V 2 bases and J 8 bases, with 12 bases left between them. This CDR3 contains 13 residues. CDR1 and CDR2 from the germline V gene are SGHVS and FQNEAQ.

V and J are TRBV7-9 and TRBJ2-7, with D possibly being TRBD1 (5 bases). V lost 5 bases, J lost 6 bases, and 20 bases lay in between. This CDR3 region has 15 residues. The germline V gene has CDR1 SEHNR and CDR2 FQNEAQ (reference sequence). CDR3 sequence reads: CASSLDRTVISEQYF. CDR3 bases: TGTGCCAGCAGCCTCGACAGAACTGTTATTTCCGAGCAGTACTTC.

The J gene is TRBJ2-3, the V gene TRBV10-3; 7 nucleotides match TRBD2. V lost 6 bases, J lost 2 bases, and 8 bases stayed unmatched. CDR3 length equals 15 residues. Germline V gene lookup returns CDR1 ENHRY and CDR2 SYGVKD. CDR3 DNA: TGTGCCATCAGGCCAGCGGGGACCCCCACAGATACGCAGTATTTT. Translation: CAIRPAGTPTDTQYF.

This clone was observed a handful of times. CDR3 bases: TGTGCCAGCAGCTTATCCAGGGACTTTTACACTGAAGCTTTCTTT. As protein: CASSLSRDFYTEAFF. The chain has TRBV7-2 and TRBJ1-1, with a weak D call TRBD1 (5 bases). Trimming took off 2 bases at V and 3 bases at J, with 13 bases between the two ends. CDR3 size: 15 residues. Germline values: CDR1 SGHTA, CDR2 FQGNSA.

The gene calls are TRBV6-5 and TRBJ1-2; 7 bases are shared with TRBD1. The CDR3 extends over 13 amino acids. Germline CDR1 MNHEY, CDR2 SVGAGI. Losses at the gene ends were 8 bases for V and 4 bases for J; bases not matched to a gene: 7. The CDR3 loop reads CASRQGGSYGYTF. The CDR3 DNA is TGTGCCAGCCGCCAAGGGGGCAGCTATGGCTACACCTTC.

This sequence joins TRBV2 and TRBJ2-5; perhaps TRBD1 as D (6 bases). The germline gives CDR1 SNHLY, CDR2 FYNNEI. The CDR3 spans 15 residues. V lost 6 bases and J lost 0, with 14 bases in between. The CDR3 is CASRGATGNQETQYF. The DNA for the CDR3 is TGTGCCAGCAGAGGAGCGACAGGAAACCAAGAGACCCAGTACTTC.

The chain combines TRBV6-2 or TRBV6-3 with TRBJ2-3, with TRBD2 identical over 8 bases. The junction had 14 bases not matched to a gene; V was cut back by 1 base and J by 11 bases. This CDR3 has 16 amino acids. CDR1 and CDR2 (germline): MNHEY, SVGEGT. CDR3 sequence: CASSYYPERGSVVQYF. The CDR3 region has the DNA TGTGCCAGCAGTTACTATCCGGAGCGGGGGAGCGTTGTGCAGTATTTT.

The chain has TRBV19 and TRBJ1-5; D possibly corresponds to TRBD1 (5 bases). Trimming left V 7 bases short and J 0 bases short, with 10 bases between. Germline CDR1 is LNHDA and CDR2 is SQIVND (reference sequence). The CDR3 spans 14 residues. The CDR3 is CASTGIYSNQPQHF. The CDR3, as DNA: TGTGCCAGTACAGGGATATATAGCAATCAGCCCCAGCATTTT.

This chain connects TRBV3-1 (or the pseudogene TRBV3-2) to TRBJ1-4; D may be TRBD1 (6 bases). Trimming removed 1 base from V and 8 bases from J, with 11 bases in between. Germline loops: CDR1 LGHDT, CDR2 YNNKEL (reference sequence). The length of the CDR3 is 14 residues. CDR3 sequence reads: CASSQGGQQEKLFF. The CDR3, as DNA: TGTGCCAGCAGCCAAGGTGGACAGCAGGAAAAACTGTTTTTT.